These 22 T cell receptor beta chains were all obtained from the same sample, sequenced in a study of cytomegalovirus exposure and HLA in healthy donors. With 60 Vbeta and 13 Jbeta primers, the PCR was carried out. The table came from immunoSEQ multiplex PCR; TCRdb's copy has only in-frame clones and leaves some out. Of about 160,000 clones listed, over 60% are singletons. Sequences were obtained from PBMCs. These receptors came from a woman aged 25 to 39 in good health and CMV-seronegative.

Here the CDR3 DNA reads TGTGCCAGCAGTTATATCCAGGGTACCTACGAGCAGTACTTC. Amino acid sequence: CASSYIQGTYEQYF. The rearrangement links TRBV6-5 to TRBJ2-7, with a possible D match to TRBD1 (5 bases). Trimming pared 3 bases from V and 2 bases from J, leaving 11 bases between. This CDR3 spans 14 amino acids. In germline, CDR1 is MNHEY, CDR2 SVGAGI.

This clone was counted only a few times. V and J are TRBV5-1 and TRBJ1-2; D is ambiguous. The CDR3 spans 15 residues. Trimming took off 4 bases at V and 0 bases at J, with 13 bases between the two ends. CDR1 is SGHRS and CDR2 is YFSETQ in the germline V gene. CDR3 coding DNA: TGCGCCAGCAGCACCGACACAGACACTAACTATGGCTACACCTTC. Translation gives CASSTDTDTNYGYTF. The full variable domain, completed using reference TRBV5-1 and TRBJ1-2, is KAGVTQTPRYLIKTRGQQVTLSCSPISGHRSVSWYQQTPGQGLQFLFEYFSETQRNKGNFPGRFSGRQFSNSRSEMNVSTLELGDSALYLCASSTDTDTNYGYTFGSGTRLTVV.

This clone appeared a few times. The CDR3 loop reads CASSWGLVRPSTDTQYF. DNA for the CDR3: TGTGCCAGCAGCTGGGGACTAGTCAGACCTAGCACAGATACGCAGTATTTT. The V call is TRBV5-6, the J call TRBJ2-3; 8 bases map to TRBD2. The CDR3 loop spans 17 amino acids. CDR1 and CDR2 (germline): SGHDT, YYEEEE. The trim removed 3 bases at V and 0 bases at J, leaving 9 bases unmatched.

CDR3 sequence: CASSDSSGANNEQFF. The DNA of the CDR3 is TGTGCCAGCAGTGACAGTTCGGGAGCCAACAATGAGCAGTTCTTC. V gene TRBV6-4 combines with J gene TRBJ2-1; TRBD2 is a possible D gene (6 bases). Germline V CDR1 and CDR2: MRHNA, SNTAGT. This CDR3 region has 15 residues. Trimming pared 2 bases from V and 5 bases from J, leaving 13 bases between.

V usage is TRBV28 and J usage is TRBJ1-1; 8 bases map to TRBD1. The V segment lost 4 bases and the J segment 1 base; nucleotides outside the gene matches: 5. The CDR3 covers 15 residues. The V gene's germline CDR1 is MDHEN and CDR2 SYDVKM. The CDR3 is CASSSQGAGNTEAFF. The DNA for the CDR3 is TGTGCCAGCAGTTCCCAGGGGGCTGGGAACACTGAAGCTTTCTTT. Looking up the rest from reference TRBV28 and TRBJ1-1 gives the full variable domain: DVKVTQSSRYLVKRTGEKVFLECVQDMDHENMFWYRQDPGLGLRLIYFSYDVKMKEKGDIPEGYSVSREKKERFSLILESASTNQTSMYLCASSSQGAGNTEAFFGQGTRLTVV.

Written as DNA, the CDR3 is TGTGCCAGCAGCGCTGTGACTAGCGGGCAATACAATGAGCAGTTCTTC. This translates into CASSAVTSGQYNEQFF. J is TRBJ2-1 and V is TRBV9, with TRBD2 matching 10 bases. After removal of 3 bases from V and 4 bases from J, the junction contained 7 bases not matched to a gene. Germline V CDR1 and CDR2: SGDLS, YYNGEE. The CDR3 has 16 amino acids.

V and J are TRBV29-1 and TRBJ2-7, with 8 bases matching TRBD1. V lost 6 bases and J lost 7; bases outside the gene matches: 8. Germline CDR1 is SQVTM and CDR2 is ANQGSEA. This CDR3 has 12 amino acids. The CDR3 bases are TGCAGCGTCACAGGGGGGTTTGGTGAGCAGTACTTC. It yields the protein CSVTGGFGEQYF.

This chain joins TRBV6-5 and TRBJ1-1; D is perhaps TRBD1 (5 bases). Trimming took 6 bases from V and 0 from J, leaving 11 bases between them. The CDR3 contains 14 residues. CDR1 and CDR2 from the germline V gene are MNHEY and SVGAGI. CDR3 amino acids: CASSDRQLNTEAFF. The CDR3 nucleotides read TGTGCCAGCAGCGATCGACAGTTGAACACTGAAGCTTTCTTT.

This clone showed up just a few times. This rearrangement joins TRBV10-3 to TRBJ2-7; 7 bases are shared with TRBD2. Trimming cost V 2 bases and J 1 base; bases outside gene matches: 11. CDR3 length: 17 residues. Germline-derived CDR1 and CDR2 are ENHRY and SYGVKD. The CDR3 DNA reads as TGTGCCATCAGTGAGCGGCTGGCGGGAGAGGGGTCCTACGAGCAGTACTTC. Amino acids: CAISERLAGEGSYEQYF.

This chain joins TRBV7-3 and TRBJ2-1, with TRBD2 as a possible D gene (6 bases). This CDR3 region has 13 residues. Germline V lookup: CDR1 SGHTA, CDR2 FQGTGA. The V and J ends lost 5 bases and 8 bases respectively, with 13 bases between them. The CDR3 protein is CASSHTGGDEQFF. As DNA, the CDR3 is TGTGCCAGCAGCCATACGGGCGGGGATGAGCAGTTCTTC. The complete variable domain, with remaining parts taken from reference TRBV7-3 and TRBJ2-1, reads GAGVSQTPSNKVTEKGKYVELRCDPISGHTALYWYRQSLGQGPEFLIYFQGTGAADDSGLPNDRFFAVRPEGSVSTLKIQRTERGDSAVYLCASSHTGGDEQFFGPGTRLTVL.

The chain combines TRBV10-3 with TRBJ2-7; 8 bases line up with TRBD1. The CDR3 runs 14 residues. The germline V gene encodes CDR1 ENHRY and CDR2 SYGVKD. Germline trimming cut 4 bases from V and 9 bases from J; bases unmatched to any gene: 11. CDR3 residues: CAISGPDRDAAQYF. The CDR3, as DNA: TGTGCCATCAGTGGTCCGGACAGGGACGCCGCGCAGTACTTC.

The chain combines TRBV4-2 with TRBJ2-3, with a weak D call TRBD1 (6 bases). V gave up 0 bases and J gave up 7 bases, with 14 bases separating them. The CDR3 consists of 15 residues. In germline, CDR1 is LGHNA, CDR2 YNFKEQ. The CDR3 DNA is TGTGCCAGCAGCCAAGATAGGACAGTGGGAAATACGCAGTATTTT. Protein sequence: CASSQDRTVGNTQYF.

The chain uses TRBV2 and TRBJ2-3; the D gene is possibly TRBD2 (6 bases). Trimming cost V 8 bases and J 3 bases, with 15 bases left between them. Germline assignment: CDR1 SNHLY and CDR2 FYNNEI. This CDR3 has 14 residues. The CDR3, as DNA: TGTGCCAGCCCGCCGGGGGTTAGGACAGATACGCAGTATTTT. This sequence encodes CASPPGVRTDTQYF.

CDR3: CAWSAAGLFGNTIYF. DNA of the CDR3: TGTGCCTGGAGTGCGGCAGGTCTATTTGGAAACACCATATATTTT. V gene TRBV30 combines with J gene TRBJ1-3; no reliable D call. The germline gives CDR1 GTSNPN, CDR2 SVGIG (reference sequence). Trimming cost V 1 base and J 3 bases, with 13 bases left between them. This CDR3 is 15 amino acids long.

The chain has TRBV7-3 and TRBJ2-7; the match to TRBD2 covers 7 bases. There are 14 residues in the CDR3. Germline lookup yields CDR1 SGHTA and CDR2 FQGTGA. Trimming at V came to 4 bases and at J to 2 bases, leaving 5 bases not matched to a gene. This CDR3 reads CASSYSSGPYEQYF. The CDR3 bases are TGTGCCAGCAGCTATTCTAGCGGTCCCTACGAGCAGTACTTC.

The chain uses TRBV7-9 and TRBJ1-5; 8 bases are a match to TRBD1. Germline values: CDR1 SEHNR, CDR2 FQNEAQ (reference sequence). This CDR3 region has 13 residues. J lost 2 bases, V lost 11 bases, and 5 bases had no gene match. Here the CDR3 reads CAWGQAGNQPQHF. The CDR3 DNA reads as TGTGCCTGGGGACAGGCTGGCAATCAGCCCCAGCATTTT.

This clone has just one count. The chain recombines TRBV5-6 with TRBJ2-1; the D gene is possibly TRBD2 (5 bases). Between the trimmed V and J ends, which lost 4 bases and 9 bases, there was a span of 17 bases. Germline V gives CDR1 SGHDT, CDR2 YYEEEE. The CDR3 spans 14 residues. CDR3 residues: CASSPRKGGGEQFF. As DNA, the CDR3 is TGTGCCAGCAGCCCCCGAAAGGGCGGAGGTGAGCAGTTCTTC.

The genes are TRBV9 and TRBJ2-5, with TRBD1 identical over 7 bases. In germline, CDR1 is SGDLS, CDR2 YYNGEE. The trim removed 0 bases at V and 4 bases at J, leaving 3 bases unmatched. The CDR3 spans 14 residues. The CDR3 spells CASSVEGAGETQYF. For the CDR3, the DNA is TGTGCCAGCAGCGTAGAGGGGGCGGGAGAGACCCAGTACTTC.

The chain is built from TRBV7-2 and TRBJ2-3; D unclear. V was pared by 0 bases and J by 5 bases, with 9 bases between. In germline, CDR1 is SGHTA, CDR2 FQGNSA. The CDR3 extends over 14 amino acids. In nucleotides, the CDR3 is TGTGCCAGCAGCTTAGCGCCAGAGGTAGATACGCAGTATTTT. Residues: CASSLAPEVDTQYF.

J is TRBJ2-3 and V is TRBV7-3; a possible D gene is TRBD2 (5 bases). There are 14 residues in the CDR3. V was trimmed by 5 bases and J by 1 base, leaving 10 bases between them. CDR1 SGHTA and CDR2 FQGTGA come from the germline V gene. The CDR3 nucleotides are TGTGCCAGCAGCCCTCGGGAACGCACAGATACGCAGTATTTT. Amino acids: CASSPRERTDTQYF.

The gene calls are TRBV2 and TRBJ2-1, with 10 bases identical to TRBD2. Germline loops: CDR1 SNHLY, CDR2 FYNNEI. The CDR3 runs 15 residues. Losses at the gene ends were 6 bases for V and 5 bases for J; bases not matched to a gene: 7. CDR3 region: CASRISGRADNEQFF. The CDR3 DNA sequence: TGTGCCAGCAGGATAAGCGGGAGGGCCGACAATGAGCAGTTCTTC. The full variable domain, rest sourced from reference TRBV2 and TRBJ2-1, is EPEVTQTPSHQVTQMGQEVILRCVPISNHLYFYWYRQILGQKVEFLVSFYNNEISEKSEIFDDQFSVERPDGSNFTLKIRSTKLEDSAMYFCASRISGRADNEQFFGPGTRLTVL.

The chain recombines TRBV7-9 with TRBJ2-1; tentatively, D is TRBD2 (5 bases). Germline values: CDR1 SEHNR, CDR2 FQNEAQ (reference sequence). The V and J ends lost 1 base and 3 bases respectively, with 13 bases between them. This CDR3 has 16 amino acids. CDR3 sequence (DNA): TGTGCCAGCAGCTTAGGGATGGTGGAGGTCTACAATGAGCAGTTCTTC. Its protein is CASSLGMVEVYNEQFF.